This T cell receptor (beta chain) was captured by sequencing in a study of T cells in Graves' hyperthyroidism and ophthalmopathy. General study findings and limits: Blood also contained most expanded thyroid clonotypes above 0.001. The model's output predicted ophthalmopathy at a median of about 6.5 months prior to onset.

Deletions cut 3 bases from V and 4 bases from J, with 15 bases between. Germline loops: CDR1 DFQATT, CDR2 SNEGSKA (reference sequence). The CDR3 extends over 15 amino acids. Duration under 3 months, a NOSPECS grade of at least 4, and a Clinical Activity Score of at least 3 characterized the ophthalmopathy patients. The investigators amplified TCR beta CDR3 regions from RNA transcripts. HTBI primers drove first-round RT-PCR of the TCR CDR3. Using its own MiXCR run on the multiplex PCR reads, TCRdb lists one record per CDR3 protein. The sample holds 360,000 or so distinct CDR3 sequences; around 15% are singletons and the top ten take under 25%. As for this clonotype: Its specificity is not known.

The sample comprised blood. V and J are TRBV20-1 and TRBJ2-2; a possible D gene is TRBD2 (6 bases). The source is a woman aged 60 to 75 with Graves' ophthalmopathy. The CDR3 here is CSASRDSPTTGELFF. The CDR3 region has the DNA TGCAGTGCTAGTAGGGACTCGCCGACCACCGGGGAGCTGTTTTTT.